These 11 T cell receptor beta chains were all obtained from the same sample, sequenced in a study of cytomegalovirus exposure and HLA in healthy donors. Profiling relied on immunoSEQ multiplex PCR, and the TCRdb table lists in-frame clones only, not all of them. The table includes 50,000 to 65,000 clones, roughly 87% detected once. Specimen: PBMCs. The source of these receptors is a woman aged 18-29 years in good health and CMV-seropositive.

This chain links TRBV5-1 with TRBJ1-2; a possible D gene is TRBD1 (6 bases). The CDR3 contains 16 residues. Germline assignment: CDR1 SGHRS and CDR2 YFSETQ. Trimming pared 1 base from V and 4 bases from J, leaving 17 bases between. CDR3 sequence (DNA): TGCGCCAGCAGCTTGCAGCCCCGGACAGTGGCCTATGGCTACACCTTC. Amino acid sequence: CASSLQPRTVAYGYTF.

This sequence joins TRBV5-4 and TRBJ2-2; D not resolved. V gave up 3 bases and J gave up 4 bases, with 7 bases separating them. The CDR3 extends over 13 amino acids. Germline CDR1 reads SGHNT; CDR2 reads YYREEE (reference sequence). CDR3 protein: CASSWSATGELFF. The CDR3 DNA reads TGTGCCAGCAGCTGGAGTGCCACCGGGGAGCTGTTTTTT.

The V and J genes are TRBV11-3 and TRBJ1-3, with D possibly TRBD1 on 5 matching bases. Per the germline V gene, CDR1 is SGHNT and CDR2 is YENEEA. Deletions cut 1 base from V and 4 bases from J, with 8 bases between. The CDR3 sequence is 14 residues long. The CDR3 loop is CASSLVQGGNTIYF. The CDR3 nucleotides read TGTGCCAGCAGCTTAGTCCAGGGCGGAAACACCATATATTTT.

CDR3 in DNA: TGTGCCAGCAGCTTAGTGGCTAGCGGAAGCTCCTACAATGAGCAGTTCTTC. It translates to CASSLVASGSSYNEQFF. This chain connects TRBV7-6 to TRBJ2-1; 7 bases are a match to TRBD2. J lost 0 bases, V lost 1 base, and 6 bases had no gene match. This CDR3 contains 17 residues. The germline V gene encodes CDR1 SGHVS and CDR2 FNYEAQ. The variable domain in full, completed from reference TRBV7-6 and TRBJ2-1, reads GAGVSQSPRYKVTKRGQDVALRCDPISGHVSLYWYRQALGQGPEFLTYFNYEAQQDKSGLPNDRFSAERPEGSISTLTIQRTEQRDSAMYRCASSLVASGSSYNEQFFGPGTRLTVL.

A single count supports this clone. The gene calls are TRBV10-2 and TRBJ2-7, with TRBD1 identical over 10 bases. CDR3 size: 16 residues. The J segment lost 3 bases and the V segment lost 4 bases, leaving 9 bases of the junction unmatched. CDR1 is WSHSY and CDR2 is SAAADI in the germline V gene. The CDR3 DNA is TGCGCCAGCAGTGGGGCCGGGGACAGGGGCGACTACGAGCAGTACTTC. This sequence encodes CASSGAGDRGDYEQYF.

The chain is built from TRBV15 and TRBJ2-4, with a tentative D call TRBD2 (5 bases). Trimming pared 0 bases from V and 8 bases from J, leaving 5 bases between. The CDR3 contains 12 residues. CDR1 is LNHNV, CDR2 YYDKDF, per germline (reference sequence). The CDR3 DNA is TGTGCCACCAGCAGAGAGCGGGACATTCAGTACTTC. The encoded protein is CATSRERDIQYF.

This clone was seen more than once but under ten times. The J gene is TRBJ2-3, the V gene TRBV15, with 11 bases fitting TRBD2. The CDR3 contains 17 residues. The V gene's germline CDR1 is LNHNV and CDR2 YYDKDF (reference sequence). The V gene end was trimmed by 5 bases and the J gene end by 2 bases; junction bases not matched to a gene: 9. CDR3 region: CATSPRGTSGSTDTQYF. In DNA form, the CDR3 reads TGTGCCACCAGCCCTCGAGGGACTAGCGGATCCACAGATACGCAGTATTTT. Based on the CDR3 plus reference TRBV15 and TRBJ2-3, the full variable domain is DAMVIQNPRYQVTQFGKPVTLSCSQTLNHNVMYWYQQKSSQAPKLLFHYYDKDFNNEADTPDNFQSRRPNTSFCFLDIRSPGLGDTAMYLCATSPRGTSGSTDTQYFGPGTRLTVL.

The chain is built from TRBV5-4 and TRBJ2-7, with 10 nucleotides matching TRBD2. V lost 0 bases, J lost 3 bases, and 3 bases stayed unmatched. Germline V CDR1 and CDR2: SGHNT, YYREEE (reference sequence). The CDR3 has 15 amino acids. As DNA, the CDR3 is TGTGCCAGCAGCTTGGAAGCGGGGGGGCGCTACGAGCAGTACTTC. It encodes CASSLEAGGRYEQYF.

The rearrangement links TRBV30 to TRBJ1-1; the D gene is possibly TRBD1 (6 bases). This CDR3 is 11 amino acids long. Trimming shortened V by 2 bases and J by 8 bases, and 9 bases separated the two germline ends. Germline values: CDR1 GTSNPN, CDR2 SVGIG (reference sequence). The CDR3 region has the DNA TGTGCCTGGAGTTACCAGGGGGAAGCTTTCTTT. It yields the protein CAWSYQGEAFF.

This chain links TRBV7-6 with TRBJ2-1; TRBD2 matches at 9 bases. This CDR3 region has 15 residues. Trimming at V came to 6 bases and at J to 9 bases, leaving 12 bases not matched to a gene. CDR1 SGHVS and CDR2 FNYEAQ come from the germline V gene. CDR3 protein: CASRSGGGATGEQFF. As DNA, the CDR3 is TGTGCCAGCAGATCGGGCGGGGGGGCTACGGGTGAGCAGTTCTTC.

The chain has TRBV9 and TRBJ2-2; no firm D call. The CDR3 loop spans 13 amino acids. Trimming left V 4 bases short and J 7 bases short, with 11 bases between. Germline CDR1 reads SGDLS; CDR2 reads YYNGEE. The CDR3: CASSPRLVGELFF. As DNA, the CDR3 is TGTGCCAGCAGCCCCCGACTGGTCGGGGAGCTGTTTTTT.